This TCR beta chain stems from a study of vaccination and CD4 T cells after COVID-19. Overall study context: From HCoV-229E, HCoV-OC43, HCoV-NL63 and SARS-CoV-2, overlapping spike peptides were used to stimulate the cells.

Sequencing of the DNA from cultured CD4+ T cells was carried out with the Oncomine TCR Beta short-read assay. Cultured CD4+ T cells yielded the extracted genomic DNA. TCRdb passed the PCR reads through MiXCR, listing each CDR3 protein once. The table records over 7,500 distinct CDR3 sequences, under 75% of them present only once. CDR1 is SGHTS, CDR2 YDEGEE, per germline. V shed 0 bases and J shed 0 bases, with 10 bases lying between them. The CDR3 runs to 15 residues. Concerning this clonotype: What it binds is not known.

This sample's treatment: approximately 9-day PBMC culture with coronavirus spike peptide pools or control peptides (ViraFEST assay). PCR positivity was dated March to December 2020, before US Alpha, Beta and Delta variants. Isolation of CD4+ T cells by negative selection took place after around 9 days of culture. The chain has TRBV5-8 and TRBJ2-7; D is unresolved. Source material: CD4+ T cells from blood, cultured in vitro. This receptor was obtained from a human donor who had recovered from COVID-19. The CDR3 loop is CASSLAWGSSYEQYF. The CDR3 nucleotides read TGTGCCAGCAGCTTGGCGTGGGGTAGCTCCTACGAGCAGTACTTC.